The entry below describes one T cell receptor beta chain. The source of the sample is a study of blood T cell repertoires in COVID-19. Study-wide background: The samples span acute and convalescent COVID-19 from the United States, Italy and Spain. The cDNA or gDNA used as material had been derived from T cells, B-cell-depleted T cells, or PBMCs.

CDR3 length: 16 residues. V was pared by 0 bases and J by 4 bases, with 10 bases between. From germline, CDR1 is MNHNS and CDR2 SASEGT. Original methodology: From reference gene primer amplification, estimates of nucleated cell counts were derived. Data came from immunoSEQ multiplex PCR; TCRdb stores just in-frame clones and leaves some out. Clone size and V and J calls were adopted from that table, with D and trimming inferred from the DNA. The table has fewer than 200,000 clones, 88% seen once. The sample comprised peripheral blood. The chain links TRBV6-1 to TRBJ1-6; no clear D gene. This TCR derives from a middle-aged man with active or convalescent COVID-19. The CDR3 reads CASSEAETRYNSPLHF. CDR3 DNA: TGTGCCAGCAGTGAAGCCGAGACACGTTATAATTCACCCCTCCACTTT.